The table lists the clone carrying this T cell receptor (beta chain) with many counts. Its antigen remains unidentified. The data were taken from a study of T cell repertoires in cytomegalovirus infection. Each CDR3 protein gets one entry after TCRdb re-called the reads with MiXCR. The table records roughly 570,000 distinct CDR3 sequences, just under 40% of them present only once. Study findings and constraints: HLA-C-restricted TCR beta clonotypes specific for CMV led the ex vivo response.

Trimming shortened V by 0 bases and J by 1 base, and 29 bases separated the two germline ends. The CDR3 contains 22 residues. CDR1 is SGHTA, CDR2 FQGNSA, per germline. The chain employs TRBV7-2 and TRBJ2-3; perhaps TRBD1 as D (5 bases). The origin of this receptor is a human donor in good health (CMV status not recorded). Some clones in this sample may be carry-over from other donors' samples. The material sequenced was cultured PBMCs, taken from culture after CMV antigen stimulation. The CDR3 spells CASSLANYTTGARSLGTDTQYF. The CDR3 nucleotides read TGTGCCAGCAGCTTAGCAAACTATACCACAGGAGCAAGAAGTTTAGGCACAGATACGCAGTATTTT. Full variable domain (rest looked up from reference TRBV7-2 and TRBJ2-3): GAGVSQSPSNKVTEKGKDVELRCDPISGHTALYWYRQSLGQGLEFLIYFQGNSAPDKSGLPSDRFSAERTGGSVSTLTIQRTQQEDSAVYLCASSLANYTTGARSLGTDTQYFGPGTRLTVL.